This TCR beta chain was identified during a study of cytomegalovirus exposure and HLA in healthy donors (dated by TCRdb to between 2016 and 2019). Background on the whole study: In an earlier analysis of some 610 of the donors, about 270 Gb of sequence data and about 110 million unique TCR beta sequences from roughly 180 million T cells were reported. An early release covering around 630 HLA-typed donors comprised about 300 gigabases of sequencing data and tens of millions of unique TCR sequences. Of the roughly 400 genotyped donors, over 80% were placed in the genetic ancestry cluster associated with self-reported Caucasian donors. The aim of the study was to test whether cataloging public T cell receptors could identify signatures of past pathogen exposure. The study used immunosequencing to profile the T cell repertoires of several hundred subjects and linked those repertoires to cytomegalovirus serostatus. In addition to the first cohort of 650 to 750 subjects, a separate validation cohort of 120 different subjects was used. To predict cytomegalovirus infection status, the study combined high-throughput TCR immunosequencing, statistical association of individual TCRs with disease status, and machine learning. A later analysis re-examined previously published TCR beta repertoires from around 670 donors and added high-resolution HLA genotyping to investigate patterns of TCR occurrence. The later analysis used no new phenotypic data to find candidate immune exposures, relying instead on TCR beta sequences and their occurrence across donors. An earlier analysis of approximately 500 of the donors applied high-throughput TCR beta sequencing to assess whether each TCR beta V gene segment acted as functional or pseudogenic. Donor age, sex, ethnicity and CMV serostatus were collected together with the repertoire data. In a later genetic analysis, genome-wide SNP genotypes for about three fifths of the roughly 670 donors were used, and that subset was treated as a discovery cohort. Every discovery cohort repertoire had been produced on one sequencing platform. Both class I and class II loci were covered by HLA typing, at four-digit resolution. Typing coverage differed by locus: A, B, C, DRB1 and DQB1 were typed in about 629-640 donors, DQA1 in 522, DPA1 in over 600, and DPB1 in around 440. Because of strong linkage in the cohort, roughly five DR-DQ haplotypes were treated as single units for association and clustering. Among 300 to 500 genotyped donors of the cohort, an average of around 250,000 unique TCR beta nucleotide sequences was sequenced per donor, of which about 18% were non-productive.

Study-wide conclusions, independent of this receptor: Three of the identified cytomegalovirus-associated TCR beta chains were confirmed in vitro to be specific for cytomegalovirus antigens. Because some donors lacked HLA typing at each locus, the association tests relied only on the typed subset. Linkage disequilibrium might explain the correlated functional status among segregating V segments, but an unknown experimental factor could not be excluded. Specific HLA alleles were associated with 15,000 to 20,000 TCR beta sequences at a false discovery rate of 0.05 in a later analysis. A later analysis reported that several top co-occurrence clusters appeared linked to parvovirus B19, influenza, CMV and Epstein-Barr virus. Compared with equally common non-associated chains, HLA-associated TCR beta chains in a later analysis were more clonally expanded and had lower generation probabilities. Roughly uniform sequencing depth across donors was assumed in presence/absence analyses, although this assumption may not hold. In a later genetic analysis, fewer N-insertions in productive TCRs were reported among donors in an Asian-associated ancestry cluster than the 666-donor mean. The classifier was reported to diagnose cytomegalovirus status with high specificity and sensitivity in both the original and validation cohorts. Immune exposure information for the cohort was limited to CMV serostatus. Some IMGT-functional V segments, including TRBV6-2 and TRBV6-3, could not be distinguished by the 87-base-pair reads and were therefore excluded. Across donors, most TCR sequences were observed very rarely, whereas some public TCRs were present in many individuals. An earlier analysis of 450 to 750 of the donors showed that most TCR beta V segments appeared in productive rearrangements either about 87% or about 30% of the time, which broadly matched IMGT annotations. In this cohort, only TCR beta chains were sequenced, and detectable features were limited by the absence of alpha or paired-chain data. Approximately 16 rarely observed V segments, including chromosome 9 orphons, were excluded from the earlier analysis of approximately 500 of the donors because counts were too low. A further reported finding was that TCR beta sequences accurately predicted the HLA-A and HLA-B alleles for most subjects in the first cohort. Most CMV-associated TCR beta chains appeared to be HLA-restricted in a later analysis, and the HLA associations seemed to be driven largely by CMV exposure. An association between a missense DCLRE1C variant and V-gene and J-gene trimming of TCR beta chains was found in a later genetic analysis and replicated in an independent cohort. The authors suggested that the approach could potentially be generalized to other disease states and immunological phenotypes. A cluster of highly shared sequence variants was judged likely to represent a technical artifact of the sequencing pipeline. Assigning TCR associations to individual alleles was difficult when HLA alleles, especially DR and DQ, strongly co-occurred. According to a later analysis, TCR association rates differed among HLA loci, with DRB1 alleles showing the most associated TCRs and HLA-C alleles showing the fewest. In the study, around 160 TCR beta chains were listed as associated with cytomegalovirus.

The CDR3 has 14 amino acids, counting the end cysteine and phenylalanine. Left in the record is the CDR3 DNA by itself, 42 bases read in frame from the first base. According to the germline V gene, CDR1 reads MNHNS and CDR2 reads SASEGT. The junction shows trimming of 3 bases on V and 1 base on J, plus 9 bases between the germline ends. Receptors were amplified or captured by the immunoSEQ multiplex PCR assay. The multiplex PCR relied on a mix of 60 forward primers for TCR Vbeta segments and 13 reverse primers for TCR Jbeta segments. Amplification of the CDR3 region of rearranged TCR beta genes was performed with a multiplex PCR assay on genomic DNA. Amplified TCR beta libraries were sequenced as 87-base-pair reads on the Illumina HiSeq System. Per the authors' processing: In a later analysis, roughly 80 million unique TCR beta chains were counted across the 666 repertoires, and around 10 million of these chains were shared by at least two donors. A nearest-neighbor algorithm error-corrected the raw reads and collapsed the reads into unique sequences, merging closely related sequences to remove PCR and sequencing errors. V, D and J gene segments were assigned by aligning CDR3 sequences to IMGT reference sequences. For a sequence to be retained, a match of at least six nucleotides was required to both a V gene segment and a J gene segment. Rearrangements were called productive when the CDR3 lacked stop codons and stayed in frame with V and J; all others were non-productive. CDR3 was defined according to IMGT convention as the region running from the second conserved V-encoded cysteine to the conserved J-encoded phenylalanine. The earlier analysis of 500 to 600 of the donors excluded sequences that lacked an unambiguous match to a single V gene segment. An earlier analysis of about 600 of the donors called V segments functional above 56.7% productive rearrangements and segregating when the between-donor standard deviation exceeded 5%. To diagnose cytomegalovirus status from the catalog of TCR beta chain sequences, a statistical classification framework was built. V and J gene assignment, in a later analysis, came from comparing TCR nucleotide sequences with IMGT/GENE-DB human TR gene sequences. The TCRdist pipeline was used in a later analysis to assign CDR3 sequences and most-parsimonious VDJ recombination scenarios. In a later analysis, every TCR beta chain was defined by the combination of its CDR3 amino acid sequence and its V-gene family, and reads without a unique V-gene family were dropped. To address suspected cross-contamination and a sequencing artifact, a later analysis removed around 600 highly shared, low-generation-probability nucleotide sequences. For each public chain, a later analysis derived a clonal expansion index from normalized ranks of inferred template counts within each repertoire. Generation probabilities in a later analysis came from a VDJ recombination model fitted to out-of-frame rearrangements, and those results were checked against IGoR. In a later analysis, hypergeometric tests were used to score TCR-TCR, TCR-HLA and TCR-CMV co-occurrence, with a repertoire-size bias correction applied to TCR pairs. False discovery rates were estimated in a later analysis by permuting HLA or CMV assignments 20 times. In a later analysis, co-occurring TCRs were grouped with DBSCAN, and TCRdist sequence similarity was added when clustering was performed within HLA-allele-positive subsets. For co-occurrence clustering, repertoires with fewer than 30,000 or more than 120,000 public chains were excluded, along with about five repertoires with anomalous nucleotide sharing. TCRdb retrieved this table from immuneACCESS and kept in-frame rearrangements only. Not all clones are present; in checked studies, unresolved V genes account for under half, and no reason is known for the remainder. For V, J and clone size, that table is used; D and trimming come from the DNA. Counted in this sample were 200,000 to 250,000 clones; 76% of them appeared once. The ten largest account for over 0.55% of the sample.

The cohort consisted of 600 to 750 healthy bone marrow donors. At the time of sampling, all cohort members were nominally healthy, though unrecorded immune exposures were likely present. The donor was CMV seronegative and was included in the group of 352 seronegative cohort members. A peripheral blood sample was collected from each donor, and TCR beta sequencing was performed on peripheral blood mononuclear cells. The Qiagen DNeasy Blood Extraction Kit was used to extract genomic DNA from the blood cell samples. As for this clone: Its antigen has not been determined. Per-nucleotide qualities are absent, and no much larger clonotype sits a single base away.

The clonotype comes from a man aged 18-30 years in good health and CMV-seronegative. The sequence links TRBV6-1 to TRBJ1-1; the D gene is perhaps TRBD1, on 6 matching bases. Input material: PBMCs. CDR3 loop: CASSDQGTNTEAFF. The DNA reads as follows: TGTGCCAGCAGTGATCAGGGGACGAACACTGAAGCTTTCTTT.